Listed here are 17 T cell receptor beta chains from one sample, sequenced in a study of beta chain features in type 1 diabetes. Sequencing targeted expressed TCRB transcripts, as all isolated RNA had been reverse transcribed. Sequencing was performed with immunoSEQ multiplex PCR; in TCRdb, only in-frame clones are kept and a portion is missing. Of around 350,000 clones in the sample, around 13% were seen once. Sequencing was carried out using naive CD4+ T cells from blood. The origin of the receptors is a young man in good health.

The chain uses TRBV9 and TRBJ1-2; D perhaps matches TRBD1 (6 bases). The CDR3 sequence is 13 residues long. The V gene lost 7 bases and the J gene lost 3 bases, with 13 bases spanning the gap. Germline V gives CDR1 SGDLS, CDR2 YYNGEE. CDR3 sequence: CASGESGDYGYTF. CDR3 nucleotide sequence: TGTGCCAGCGGCGAATCAGGGGACTATGGCTACACCTTC.

In this sample, this clone turned up a few times. The genes are TRBV7-3 and TRBJ2-3; 12 bases are shared with TRBD2. Unmatched junction bases numbered 3, after V lost 5 bases and J lost 0 bases. The CDR3 consists of 16 residues. The germline gives CDR1 SGHTA, CDR2 FQGTGA. This CDR3 reads CASSGTSGSSTDTQYF. DNA of the CDR3: TGTGCCAGCAGCGGGACTAGCGGGTCCAGCACAGATACGCAGTATTTT.

This rearrangement joins TRBV7-9 to TRBJ2-5; no definite D call. The V gene lost 5 bases and the J gene lost 6 bases, with 7 bases spanning the gap. Germline CDR1 reads SEHNR; CDR2 reads FQNEAQ (reference sequence). This CDR3 contains 11 residues. The chain's CDR3 is CASSPGQTQYF. Written as DNA, the CDR3 is TGTGCCAGCAGCCCAGGCCAGACCCAGTACTTC.

This clone was counted a few times. V usage is TRBV10-3 and J usage is TRBJ2-1; 9 nucleotides agree with TRBD2. Germline V gene lookup returns CDR1 ENHRY and CDR2 SYGVKD. The ends lost 5 bases at V and 2 bases at J; junction bases unmatched: 1. CDR3 length equals 14 residues. As DNA, the CDR3 is TGTGCCATCAGTTTAGCGGGAGCCTACAATGAGCAGTTCTTC. Translated: CAISLAGAYNEQFF.

J is TRBJ1-6 and V is TRBV2; 9 nucleotides match TRBD1. Unmatched junction bases numbered 5, after V lost 5 bases and J lost 9 bases. From germline, CDR1 is SNHLY and CDR2 FYNNEI. This CDR3 region has 14 residues. The CDR3 protein is CASSRPGQGSPLHF. CDR3 DNA sequence: TGTGCCAGCAGTAGACCGGGACAGGGTTCACCCCTCCACTTT. The variable domain in full, with the rest retrieved from reference TRBV2 and TRBJ1-6, is EPEVTQTPSHQVTQMGQEVILRCVPISNHLYFYWYRQILGQKVEFLVSFYNNEISEKSEIFDDQFSVERPDGSNFTLKIRSTKLEDSAMYFCASSRPGQGSPLHFGNGTRLTVT.

The chain links TRBV29-1 to TRBJ1-1; a possible D gene is TRBD1 (6 bases). The CDR3 loop spans 13 amino acids. The germline V gene has CDR1 SQVTM and CDR2 ANQGSEA. The V and J ends lost 5 bases and 1 base respectively, with 11 bases between them. The DNA for the CDR3 is TGCAGCGTTCAATGGACAGAGAACACTGAAGCTTTCTTT. It specifies CSVQWTENTEAFF.

This clone was found a few times. J is TRBJ2-7 and V is TRBV5-5; 8 bases are shared with TRBD1. The ends lost 4 bases at V and 0 bases at J; junction bases unmatched: 12. Germline V lookup: CDR1 SGHKS, CDR2 YYEKEE (reference sequence). CDR3 size: 17 residues. This CDR3 reads CASSPHSTGGSSYEQYF. The CDR3 region has the DNA TGTGCCAGCAGCCCCCATTCCACAGGGGGAAGCTCCTACGAGCAGTACTTC.

There are a few counts of this clone. CDR3 DNA: TGTGCCAGCAGCCGGGACAGGGGGACTGAAGCTTTCTTT. Amino acid sequence: CASSRDRGTEAFF. The chain is built from TRBV6-6 and TRBJ1-1, with TRBD1 identical over 11 bases. Germline CDR1 is MNHNY and CDR2 is SVGAGI (reference sequence). There are 13 residues in the CDR3. V dropped 6 bases and J dropped 5; count of bases not matched to a gene: 2.

Only a few counts were recorded for this clone. The CDR3 coding sequence is TGTGCAGGCGGGGGCGGACAGAAGAGTATTGATACGCAGTATTTT. Its translation: CAGGGGQKSIDTQYF. The chain couples TRBV7-9 to TRBJ2-3; maybe TRBD2 (7 bases). Germline-derived CDR1 and CDR2 are SEHNR and FQNEAQ (reference sequence). This CDR3 spans 15 amino acids.

This clone has a handful of counts. The rearrangement links TRBV11-2 to TRBJ1-2, with a tentative D call TRBD1 (6 bases). V lost 4 bases, J lost 5 bases, and 17 bases lay in between. This CDR3 is built from 15 residues. The germline CDR1 and CDR2 sequences are SGHAT and FQNNGV. In DNA, the CDR3 is TGTGCCAGCAGCTCGTACAGGGCAAGGGGGTATGGCTACACCTTC. Translating gives CASSSYRARGYGYTF.

The chain links TRBV19 to TRBJ2-1, with 8 bases matching TRBD1. Looked up from germline, CDR1 is LNHDA and CDR2 is SQIVND (reference sequence). This CDR3 has 16 residues. Trimming took 0 bases from V and 2 from J; bases not matched to a gene: 3. The CDR3 coding sequence is TGTGCCAGTAGTATAGATCGGGACAGGACCTACAATGAGCAGTTCTTC. Residues: CASSIDRDRTYNEQFF.

This clone occurred a few times. This chain joins TRBV5-1 and TRBJ1-2; weak D call: TRBD1 (6 bases). The V and J ends lost 1 base and 2 bases respectively, with 12 bases between them. The CDR3 is made up of 15 amino acids. Germline values: CDR1 SGHRS, CDR2 YFSETQ. The CDR3 loop is CASSLRAGDNYGYTF. The CDR3 DNA follows: TGCGCCAGCAGCTTGAGGGCAGGGGACAACTATGGCTACACCTTC.

This clone occurred a few times. The V and J genes are TRBV18 and TRBJ2-5; TRBD1 is a possible D gene (5 bases). The germline CDR1 and CDR2 sequences are KGHSH and LQKENI. The V and J ends lost 2 bases and 10 bases respectively, with 20 bases between them. The CDR3 runs 15 residues. In nucleotides, the CDR3 is TGTGCCAGCTCACCAAGGACACAATCCATCGGTGACCAGTACTTC. Translation gives CASSPRTQSIGDQYF. Full variable domain (outside the CDR3, taken from reference TRBV18 and TRBJ2-5): NAGVMQNPRHLVRRRGQEARLRCSPMKGHSHVYWYRQLPEEGLKFMVYLQKENIIDESGMPKERFSAEFPKEGPSILRIQQVVRGDSAAYFCASSPRTQSIGDQYFGPGTRLLVL.

This clone showed up just a few times. The J gene is TRBJ1-4, the V gene TRBV5-1; possible D gene TRBD1, 6 bases. Trimming left V 4 bases short and J 8 bases short, with 18 bases between. The CDR3 is 15 amino acids. CDR1 and CDR2 from the germline V gene are SGHRS and YFSETQ. The CDR3 DNA reads as TGCGCCAGCAGCCTCGGGACACTTCGGGCGGAAAAACTGTTTTTT. Residues: CASSLGTLRAEKLFF.

The chain links TRBV29-1 to TRBJ2-7, with 9 bases identical to TRBD1. Germline V gene data show CDR1 as SQVTM and CDR2 as ANQGSEA. Trimming took 7 bases from V and 2 from J; bases not matched to a gene: 18. The CDR3 extends over 17 amino acids. The CDR3 reads CSARSFPGQGNPYEQYF. CDR3 coding DNA: TGCAGCGCACGGTCCTTTCCGGGACAGGGAAACCCCTACGAGCAGTACTTC.

This clone occurred a few times. This rearrangement joins TRBV7-3 to TRBJ2-2; 8 bases are a match to TRBD2. The junction had 4 bases not matched to a gene; V was cut back by 4 bases and J by 3 bases. Germline CDR1 is SGHTA and CDR2 is FQGTGA. CDR3 length equals 15 residues. Here the CDR3 DNA reads TGTGCCAGCAGCTCGGGGGGGCGGCACACCGGGGAGCTGTTTTTT. Its translation: CASSSGGRHTGELFF.

V usage is TRBV11-1 and J usage is TRBJ2-3, with 11 bases matching TRBD2. J was trimmed by 0 bases and V by 5 bases; bases with no gene match: 7. The CDR3 is made up of 17 amino acids. Germline values: CDR1 SGHAT, CDR2 FQDESV (reference sequence). The CDR3 DNA follows: TGTGCCAGCAGCATCGGGACTAGCGGCTTTAGCACAGATACGCAGTATTTT. Encoded protein: CASSIGTSGFSTDTQYF.